Following are 30 T cell receptor beta chains from one sample sequenced in a study of T cell repertoires in cytomegalovirus infection. Their antigens remain unidentified. MiXCR was run by TCRdb on the reads, yielding one entry per CDR3 protein. Of fewer than 650,000 distinct CDR3 sequences listed, just under 40% are singletons. Sequences were derived from cultured PBMCs, sampled from culture after CMV antigen stimulation. Receptor source: a human donor in good health (CMV status not recorded). Some clones in this sample may be carry-over from other donors' samples.

The chain joins TRBV29-1 to TRBJ1-2, with TRBD1 as a possible D gene (6 bases). The CDR3 has 16 amino acids. Between the trimmed V and J ends, which lost 8 bases and 3 bases, there was a span of 25 bases. Germline V lookup: CDR1 SQVTM, CDR2 ANQGSEA. CDR3 loop: CSSTGDRSGSHYGYTF. The DNA of the CDR3 is TGCAGCTCGACCGGTGACAGGTCGGGCTCCCACTATGGCTACACCTTC.

The rearrangement links TRBV7-2 to TRBJ1-6; 9 bases are shared with TRBD1. This CDR3 has 16 amino acids. With 4 bases clipped from V and 9 bases from J, the junction kept 10 bases outside the gene matches. From germline, CDR1 is SGHTA and CDR2 FQGNSA. This chain's CDR3 is CASSSNTGGAGSPLHF. The CDR3 DNA reads TGTGCCAGCAGCTCCAATACAGGGGGCGCAGGTTCACCCCTCCACTTT.

The chain links TRBV12-3 or TRBV12-4 to TRBJ1-5; D gene unclear. V lost 7 bases, J lost 9 bases, and 10 bases lay in between. The CDR3 sequence is 11 residues long. In nucleotides, the CDR3 is TGTGCCAGCACCGATATAGGGCCCCAGCATTTT. It translates to CASTDIGPQHF.

J is TRBJ1-1 and V is TRBV5-1, with 9 bases identical to TRBD1. Trimming at V came to 0 bases and at J to 5 bases, leaving 5 bases not matched to a gene. In germline, CDR1 is SGHRS, CDR2 YFSETQ. The CDR3 totals 15 residues. The CDR3 loop reads CASSLEGTGRTEAFF. The CDR3 DNA reads as TGCGCCAGCAGCTTGGAAGGGACAGGGAGAACTGAAGCTTTCTTT.

The chain links TRBV4-1 to TRBJ2-1; D is undetermined. Deletions cut 0 bases from V and 4 bases from J, with 13 bases between. CDR1 MGHRA and CDR2 YSYEKL come from the germline V gene. The CDR3 has 16 amino acids. CDR3 sequence: CASSQDKSQPYNEQFF. The CDR3 DNA sequence: TGCGCCAGCAGCCAAGATAAGAGTCAACCTTACAATGAGCAGTTCTTC.

The chain recombines TRBV4-1 with TRBJ2-2; TRBD1 or TRBD2 may be the D gene (5 bases each). Germline CDR1 reads MGHRA; CDR2 reads YSYEKL. V lost 4 bases and J lost 4, with 19 bases in between. The CDR3 spans 17 residues. CDR3 sequence (DNA): TGCGCCAGCAGCCCCCGGGTAGTGGGGGTAGGCACCGGGGAGCTGTTTTTT. This translates into CASSPRVVGVGTGELFF.

Remarks on this clonotype: A single base separates this from a much larger clone, so it may be a read error. This chain connects TRBV7-2 to TRBJ1-4, with 7 positions matching TRBD1. There are 15 residues in the CDR3. Germline V gives CDR1 SGHTA, CDR2 FQGNSA. V gave up 4 bases and J gave up 1 base; unmatched junction bases: 3. The CDR3 sequence: CASSSTGQTNEKLFF. In nucleotides, the CDR3 is TGTGCCAGCAGCTCGACAGGGCAAACTAATGAAAAACTGTTTTTT.

This clonotype was counted a few times. This chain links TRBV7-6 with TRBJ1-1, with D maybe TRBD1 (5 bases). The CDR3 runs to 16 residues. V was cut by 5 bases and J by 1 base, with 17 bases left in between. Germline CDR1 reads SGHVS; CDR2 reads FNYEAQ. The CDR3 sequence is CASSVSRRGGNTEAFF. As DNA, the CDR3 is TGTGCCAGCAGCGTTTCTAGGAGGGGAGGGAACACTGAAGCTTTCTTT.

The CDR3 nucleotides read TGTGCCAGCAGTCCGACAGGGAGGGAAGAGACCCAGTACTTC. It specifies CASSPTGREETQYF. The rearrangement uses TRBV12-3 or TRBV12-4 and TRBJ2-5; either TRBD1 or TRBD2 may supply D (7 bases each). V was cut by 5 bases and J by 3 bases, with 13 bases left in between. CDR3 size: 14 residues.

The chain couples TRBV7-2 to TRBJ1-5, with D perhaps TRBD1 (6 bases). CDR1 is SGHTA and CDR2 is FQGNSA in the germline V gene. The V end was cut by 0 bases, the J end by 5 bases, with 11 bases between. The CDR3 runs to 15 residues. CDR3 DNA: TGTGCCAGCAGCTTAGCCGAGGGGGGCTATCAGCCCCAGCATTTT. It yields the protein CASSLAEGGYQPQHF.

V gene TRBV20-1 combines with J gene TRBJ1-4; D may be TRBD1 (5 bases). Germline V gene lookup returns CDR1 DFQATT and CDR2 SNEGSKA (reference sequence). V shed 5 bases and J shed 2 bases, with 12 bases lying between them. This CDR3 is 14 amino acids long. The CDR3 loop is CSAPDWGTNEKLFF. In nucleotides, the CDR3 is TGCAGTGCTCCTGACTGGGGGACTAATGAAAAACTGTTTTTT.

The CDR3 is CSAQTSGRPNQETQYF. The CDR3 DNA reads as TGCAGTGCCCAGACTAGCGGGAGGCCTAACCAAGAGACCCAGTACTTC. This rearrangement joins TRBV20-1 to TRBJ2-5; 13 nucleotides align to TRBD2. Per the germline V gene, CDR1 is DFQATT and CDR2 is SNEGSKA (reference sequence). CDR3 length equals 16 residues. Trimming cost V 6 bases and J 0 bases; bases outside gene matches: 7.

The chain is built from TRBV19 and TRBJ1-5; TRBD1 is a possible D gene (5 bases). The CDR3 is 15 residues long. The V end lost 3 bases, the J end lost 0 bases, and 9 bases lay between the germline ends. The germline gives CDR1 LNHDA, CDR2 SQIVND (reference sequence). As DNA, the CDR3 is TGTGCCAGTAGTATCAGACAGAATAGCAATCAGCCCCAGCATTTT. Its translation: CASSIRQNSNQPQHF.

The chain employs TRBV9 and TRBJ2-4; the match to TRBD1 covers 8 bases. CDR3 length equals 18 residues. Trimming removed 3 bases from V and 0 bases from J; junction bases left unmatched: 11. Germline-derived CDR1 and CDR2 are SGDLS and YYNGEE. DNA for the CDR3: TGTGCCAGCAGCGCTGGACAGGGACCCCCAATAGCCAAAAACATTCAGTACTTC. It is translated as CASSAGQGPPIAKNIQYF.

The rearrangement links TRBV12-3 or TRBV12-4 to TRBJ2-1; 13 bases are a match to TRBD2. V lost 6 bases and J lost 9; bases outside the gene matches: 11. The CDR3 runs 16 residues. CDR3 bases: TGTGCCAGCAGCCAGGGACTAGCGGGGCTACAGGGTGAGCAGTTCTTC. It is translated as CASSQGLAGLQGEQFF.

V gene TRBV11-3 combines with J gene TRBJ2-7; the D gene is possibly TRBD1 (6 bases). Trimming stripped 4 bases from V and 2 bases from J, with 12 bases between. Germline V gene sequence: CDR1 SGHNT, CDR2 YENEEA. This CDR3 is built from 14 residues. Written as DNA, the CDR3 is TGTGCCAGCAGCTCCTCGACAGGAGCCTACGAGCAGTACTTC. As protein: CASSSSTGAYEQYF.

This clonotype came up a few times. V is TRBV28 and J is TRBJ1-5; D call uncertain. The CDR3 runs to 13 residues. The V and J ends lost 5 bases and 5 bases respectively, with 10 bases between them. Germline CDR1 and CDR2: MDHEN and SYDVKM. The CDR3 DNA sequence: TGTGCCAGCAGTCCAGGACGGTATCAGCCCCAGCATTTT. Residues: CASSPGRYQPQHF.

This clonotype appeared a few times. The chain combines TRBV7-2 with TRBJ2-1; D perhaps matches TRBD2 (5 bases). Germline lookup yields CDR1 SGHTA and CDR2 FQGNSA. This CDR3 region has 14 residues. The V gene lost 3 bases and the J gene lost 7 bases, with 13 bases spanning the gap. The CDR3 sequence is CASSFVTRSNEQFF. CDR3 nucleotide sequence: TGTGCCAGCAGCTTTGTTACTAGATCGAATGAGCAGTTCTTC.

This clonotype showed up just a few times. This chain connects TRBV12-3 or TRBV12-4 to TRBJ2-3; 12 nucleotides agree with TRBD1. The CDR3 totals 14 residues. Trimming took 10 bases from V and 5 from J; bases not matched to a gene: 7. The CDR3 DNA sequence: TGTGCCACCGGGACAGGGGGCAACGTAGATACGCAGTATTTT. Protein product: CATGTGGNVDTQYF.

This CDR3 is CASTPGGVEGEQYF. CDR3 DNA sequence: TGTGCCAGCACCCCGGGGGGGGTCGAGGGCGAGCAGTACTTC. The gene calls are TRBV12-3 or TRBV12-4 and TRBJ2-7; 8 bases match TRBD2. This CDR3 spans 14 amino acids. Trimming took 7 bases from V and 6 from J; bases not matched to a gene: 11.

Only a few counts were recorded for this clonotype. The chain carries TRBV7-2 and TRBJ1-3; D gene uncertain. The length of the CDR3 is 13 residues. Trimming took 1 base from V and 4 from J, leaving 5 bases between them. Per germline, CDR1 SGHTA and CDR2 FQGNSA. The CDR3 DNA reads as TGTGCCAGCAGCTTAGTTCTAGGAAACACCATATATTTT. Protein sequence: CASSLVLGNTIYF.

This clonotype has more than one count but fewer than ten. The V and J genes are TRBV11-2 and TRBJ2-4; 7 bases match TRBD1. The V segment lost 4 bases and the J segment 4 bases; nucleotides outside the gene matches: 4. CDR1 is SGHAT, CDR2 FQNNGV, per germline. CDR3 length: 14 residues. CDR3 DNA sequence: TGTGCCAGCAGCTCGTTCAGGGGGAAAAACATTCAGTACTTC. It specifies CASSSFRGKNIQYF.

As DNA, the CDR3 is TGTGCCAGCAGCCCCCCGGGGAGGGGCGAAAAACTGTTTTTT. This translates into CASSPPGRGEKLFF. This chain links TRBV7-2 with TRBJ1-4; possibly TRBD1 for D (5 bases). Trimming shortened V by 5 bases and J by 8 bases, and 15 bases separated the two germline ends. CDR1 is SGHTA, CDR2 FQGNSA, per germline. This CDR3 is 14 amino acids long. Full variable domain (rest looked up from reference TRBV7-2 and TRBJ1-4): GAGVSQSPSNKVTEKGKDVELRCDPISGHTALYWYRQSLGQGLEFLIYFQGNSAPDKSGLPSDRFSAERTGGSVSTLTIQRTQQEDSAVYLCASSPPGRGEKLFFGSGTQLSVL.

This clonotype was seen ten or more times. The chain recombines TRBV5-4 with TRBJ2-7; D is perhaps TRBD2 (6 bases). The ends were cut back, 3 bases at V and 5 bases at J, with 15 bases in the middle. There are 14 residues in the CDR3. The germline CDR1 and CDR2 sequences are SGHNT and YYREEE (reference sequence). CDR3 amino acids: CASSSQRREHEQYF. Here the CDR3 DNA reads TGTGCCAGCAGCTCACAGAGGAGGGAACACGAGCAGTACTTC.

Ten or more counts support this clonotype. V is TRBV7-2 and J is TRBJ2-1; the D is unclear. This CDR3 is 14 amino acids long. V lost 3 bases and J 5 bases, leaving 11 bases between the germline ends. Germline assignment: CDR1 SGHTA and CDR2 FQGNSA. The CDR3 region is CASSLGSTHNEQFF. CDR3 nucleotides: TGTGCCAGCAGCTTGGGCAGCACACACAATGAGCAGTTCTTC.

The chain couples TRBV2 to TRBJ2-1; TRBD2 matches 7 bases. The CDR3 has 14 amino acids. CDR1 SNHLY and CDR2 FYNNEI come from the germline V gene. After removal of 7 bases from V and 6 bases from J, the junction contained 9 bases not matched to a gene. The CDR3, as DNA: TGTGCCAGCAAGGCGGCGGGAGCGAGCAATGAGCAGTTCTTC. Its translation is CASKAAGASNEQFF.

The table lists this clonotype with a count of one. The rearrangement joins TRBV10-3 to TRBJ2-2; TRBD1 is a possible D gene (6 bases). Germline V gives CDR1 ENHRY, CDR2 SYGVKD. Trimming removed 4 bases at V and 7 bases at J, with 13 bases between. This CDR3 has 14 residues. CDR3 sequence: CAISVSGDGGELFF. In DNA form, the CDR3 reads TGTGCCATCAGTGTTTCAGGGGATGGCGGGGAGCTGTTTTTT.

J is TRBJ2-1 and V is TRBV18; 15 bases are a match to TRBD2. CDR1 and CDR2 (germline): KGHSH, LQKENI. This CDR3 comprises 18 residues. J lost 4 bases, V lost 1 base, and 5 bases had no gene match. Here the CDR3 reads CASSPRRTSGGEYNEQFF. The CDR3 bases are TGTGCCAGCTCACCACGCCGGACTAGCGGGGGGGAATACAATGAGCAGTTCTTC.

The J gene is TRBJ2-3, the V gene TRBV7-2; D uncertain. The V end lost 2 bases, the J end lost 7 bases, and 4 bases lay between the germline ends. CDR1 and CDR2 from the germline V gene are SGHTA and FQGNSA. This CDR3 spans 11 amino acids. CDR3 region: CASSLSNTQYF. As DNA, the CDR3 is TGTGCCAGCAGCTTAAGTAATACGCAGTATTTT.

The chain carries TRBV11-2 and TRBJ2-3; 11 bases are shared with TRBD2. With V trimmed by 0 bases and J by 4 bases, 9 bases remained unmatched. This CDR3 has 18 amino acids. The germline CDR1 and CDR2 sequences are SGHAT and FQNNGV. CDR3 in amino acids: CASSLDGSGRAWADTQYF. The CDR3 DNA follows: TGTGCCAGCAGCTTAGATGGTAGCGGGAGGGCCTGGGCAGATACGCAGTATTTT. Filled out from reference TRBV11-2 and TRBJ2-3, the complete variable domain reads EAGVAQSPRYKIIEKRQSVAFWCNPISGHATLYWYQQILGQGPKLLIQFQNNGVVDDSQLPKDRFSAERLKGVDSTLKIQPAKLEDSAVYLCASSLDGSGRAWADTQYFGPGTRLTVL.